What follows are 29 T cell receptor beta chains derived from one specimen sequenced in a study of identifying expanded T cells in peripheral blood. Clones were read by immunoSEQ multiplex PCR, and TCRdb kept only the in-frame ones, dropping some. This sample carries about 58,000 clones, over 75% of them seen once, and the ten largest clones take approximately 19%. The sequencing input was blood. Every receptor here comes from a person aged 18 to 70 in good health.

The chain links TRBV7-2 to TRBJ2-1; no reliable D call. Germline V gene sequence: CDR1 SGHTA, CDR2 FQGNSA. This CDR3 contains 12 residues. Trimming took 1 base from V and 7 from J, leaving 5 bases between them. CDR3 residues: CASSLVLNEQFF. The CDR3 coding sequence is TGTGCCAGCAGCTTAGTTTTGAATGAGCAGTTCTTC.

This clone was counted once. The chain is built from TRBV5-4 and TRBJ1-4; D is unresolved. Trimming pared 1 base from V and 8 bases from J, leaving 12 bases between. This CDR3 comprises 14 residues. CDR1 and CDR2 (germline): SGHNT, YYREEE (reference sequence). The CDR3 region is CASSLKASKEKLFF. The CDR3 nucleotides are TGTGCCAGCAGCTTGAAGGCCAGCAAGGAAAAACTGTTTTTT.

The rearrangement uses TRBV29-1 and TRBJ2-3; 9 bases are shared with TRBD2. Per germline, CDR1 SQVTM and CDR2 ANQGSEA. The CDR3 spans 15 residues. Unmatched junction bases numbered 11, after V lost 4 bases and J lost 6 bases. DNA for the CDR3: TGCAGCGTTGTTCTGGTGGCGGGGGGGTCGGATACGCAGTATTTT. It translates to CSVVLVAGGSDTQYF.

The V call is TRBV6-1, the J call TRBJ2-7, with D possibly being TRBD1 or TRBD2 (5 bases each). Germline assignment: CDR1 MNHNS and CDR2 SASEGT. The V and J ends lost 7 bases and 0 bases respectively, with 13 bases between them. The CDR3 runs to 14 residues. CDR3 bases: TGTGCCAGCAAGGTGGGGGACGTCTCCTACGAGCAGTACGTC. Amino acid sequence: CASKVGDVSYEQYV.

The genes are TRBV9 and TRBJ1-1; D is unclear. V was trimmed by 4 bases and J by 1 base, leaving 11 bases between them. Germline CDR1 and CDR2: SGDLS and YYNGEE. CDR3 length equals 14 residues. CDR3 nucleotide sequence: TGTGCCAGCAGCTTAGACACAAGGAACACTGAAGCTTTCTTT. Translation gives CASSLDTRNTEAFF.

Only a few counts were recorded for this clone. The rearrangement links TRBV27 to TRBJ1-5; no clear D. CDR3 length: 14 residues. V lost 7 bases and J lost 6, with 16 bases in between. Per germline, CDR1 MNHEY and CDR2 SMNVEV (reference sequence). CDR3 protein: CASKSGREGQPQHF. The CDR3, as DNA: TGTGCCAGCAAAAGTGGGAGGGAAGGTCAGCCCCAGCATTTT.

This clone was detected only a few times. V usage is TRBV2 and J usage is TRBJ2-5; 7 bases are a match to TRBD1. Germline CDR1 SNHLY, CDR2 FYNNEI. The trim removed 2 bases at V and 13 bases at J, leaving 10 bases unmatched. The CDR3 covers 13 residues. Here the CDR3 reads CASSEWYRGRRYF. The CDR3 region has the DNA TGTGCCAGCAGTGAATGGTACAGGGGTAGGAGGTACTTC.

The chain carries TRBV12-5 and TRBJ2-1, with TRBD2 matching 10 bases. Looked up from germline, CDR1 is LGHNT and CDR2 is FRNRAP. The CDR3 length is 17 residues. J gave up 4 bases and V 7 bases, and 13 bases lay outside the gene matches. CDR3 coding DNA: TGTGCTAGTGCCATGCTCTCTAGCGGGAGCTTGTACAATGAGCAGTTCTTC. Protein product: CASAMLSSGSLYNEQFF.

J is TRBJ1-2 and V is TRBV5-1; 8 bases match TRBD1. J lost 6 bases, V lost 2 bases, and 9 bases had no gene match. This CDR3 has 15 residues. Germline lookup yields CDR1 SGHRS and CDR2 YFSETQ. Here the CDR3 reads CASSLQLRDRNGYTF. CDR3 in DNA: TGCGCCAGCAGCTTACAATTGCGGGACAGGAATGGCTACACCTTC.

This clone was detected only a few times. DNA for the CDR3: TGTGCCAGCAGCATTGGGACAGGGGGGCCCCAATATGGCTACACCTTC. Its protein is CASSIGTGGPQYGYTF. This chain uses TRBV5-6 with TRBJ1-2; 11 nucleotides match TRBD1. V dropped 4 bases and J dropped 5; count of bases not matched to a gene: 10. The CDR3 is 16 residues long. CDR1 and CDR2 (germline): SGHDT, YYEEEE.

This clone was seen just once. This chain joins TRBV5-6 and TRBJ1-4, with TRBD1 as a possible D gene (5 bases). CDR3 size: 14 residues. Germline lookup yields CDR1 SGHDT and CDR2 YYEEEE. V gave up 0 bases and J gave up 6 bases, with 9 bases separating them. The CDR3 loop reads CASSLEGWDEKLFF. Written as DNA, the CDR3 is TGTGCCAGCAGCTTGGAGGGGTGGGATGAAAAACTGTTTTTT.

On this clone itself: Within the sample, other DNA sequences also encode this same CDR3. This chain joins TRBV7-2 and TRBJ2-5; the D gene is possibly TRBD2 (7 bases). Germline-derived CDR1 and CDR2 are SGHTA and FQGNSA. V lost 0 bases to trimming and J lost 4 bases, with 9 bases between them. This CDR3 has 14 amino acids. The CDR3 spells CASSLAGGGETQYF. The DNA of the CDR3 is TGTGCCAGCAGCTTAGCGGGAGGGGGAGAGACCCAGTACTTC.

In nucleotides, the CDR3 is TGTGCCAGCTCACCACCGGCCCTAGCGGGGTCGGATACGCAGTATTTT. Translated, it gives CASSPPALAGSDTQYF. J is TRBJ2-3 and V is TRBV18; 9 bases match TRBD2. The CDR3 has 16 amino acids. From germline, CDR1 is KGHSH and CDR2 LQKENI. The trim removed 0 bases at V and 6 bases at J, leaving 7 bases unmatched.

This chain uses TRBV9 with TRBJ2-7; TRBD2 aligns across 10 bases. Per germline, CDR1 SGDLS and CDR2 YYNGEE. The CDR3 contains 16 residues. The V gene end was trimmed by 0 bases and the J gene end by 0 bases; junction bases not matched to a gene: 3. The CDR3 is CASSVGLAGASYEQYV. As DNA, the CDR3 is TGTGCCAGCAGCGTAGGGCTAGCGGGGGCCTCCTACGAGCAGTACGTC.

The chain couples TRBV7-7 to TRBJ2-3; D possibly corresponds to TRBD1 (5 bases). Trimming stripped 1 base from V and 4 bases from J, with 15 bases between. The CDR3 extends over 16 amino acids. Per the germline V gene, CDR1 is SSHAT and CDR2 is FNYEAQ (reference sequence). The CDR3 spells CASSLGSGLGADTQYF. The CDR3 DNA follows: TGTGCCAGCAGCTTAGGGTCAGGGTTAGGAGCAGATACGCAGTATTTT.

This chain connects TRBV6-1 to TRBJ1-4, with TRBD1 as a possible D gene (5 bases). This CDR3 contains 15 residues. Looked up from germline, CDR1 is MNHNS and CDR2 is SASEGT. V lost 4 bases and J lost 3, with 12 bases in between. The CDR3 spells CASSASWGPNEKLFF. The CDR3 nucleotides read TGTGCCAGCAGTGCTTCTTGGGGACCTAATGAAAAACTGTTTTTT.

This chain joins TRBV7-9 and TRBJ2-2; D call uncertain. The CDR3 runs 15 residues. CDR1 and CDR2 (germline): SEHNR, FQNEAQ (reference sequence). Trimming pared 4 bases from V and 2 bases from J, leaving 11 bases between. CDR3 amino acids: CASSSGSTNTGELFF. DNA of the CDR3: TGTGCCAGCAGCTCTGGATCCACCAACACCGGGGAGCTGTTTTTT.

The rearrangement uses TRBV5-1 and TRBJ2-3; the match to TRBD2 covers 9 bases. The trim removed 4 bases at V and 1 base at J, leaving 13 bases unmatched. CDR1 is SGHRS, CDR2 YFSETQ, per germline. This CDR3 is built from 18 residues. The chain's CDR3 is CASSPEGRGGRGTDTQYF. DNA for the CDR3: TGCGCCAGCAGCCCGGAGGGGCGGGGGGGCCGAGGCACAGATACGCAGTATTTT.

The rearrangement joins TRBV30 to TRBJ2-1; D call uncertain. Germline lookup yields CDR1 GTSNPN and CDR2 SVGIG (reference sequence). CDR3 length equals 13 residues. Trimming removed 1 base at V and 3 bases at J, with 7 bases between. The CDR3 loop reads CAWSGRLYNEQFF. The CDR3 nucleotides are TGTGCCTGGAGTGGACGCCTCTACAATGAGCAGTTCTTC.

The V gene is TRBV4-3, the J gene TRBJ2-7; D is unresolved. This CDR3 has 13 amino acids. Germline assignment: CDR1 LGHNA and CDR2 YSLEER. V was cut by 0 bases and J by 3 bases, with 6 bases left in between. The CDR3 DNA is TGCGCCAGCAGCCAAGAGGCATACTACGAGCAGTACTTC. This encodes CASSQEAYYEQYF.

The genes are TRBV7-8 and TRBJ2-1, with 11 bases identical to TRBD2. J was trimmed by 12 bases and V by 4 bases; bases with no gene match: 11. The CDR3 loop spans 15 amino acids. Germline-derived CDR1 and CDR2 are SGHVS and FQNEAQ. CDR3 coding DNA: TGTGCCAGCAGCTCGACTAGCGGGATACAGGTTAGGCAGTTCTTC. Protein product: CASSSTSGIQVRQFF. Using reference TRBV7-8 and TRBJ2-1 for the parts outside the CDR3, the full variable domain is GAGVSQSPRYKVAKRGQDVALRCDPISGHVSLFWYQQALGQGPEFLTYFQNEAQLDKSGLPSDRFFAERPEGSVSTLKIQRTQQEDSAVYLCASSSTSGIQVRQFFGPGTRLTVL.

This sequence joins TRBV7-2 and TRBJ1-1; possible D gene TRBD1, 5 bases. The CDR3 has 13 amino acids. With 2 bases removed from V and 5 bases from J, the gap between germline ends came to 9 bases. Germline V gives CDR1 SGHTA, CDR2 FQGNSA. The CDR3 nucleotides are TGTGCCAGCAGCTTACAGGGAATGACTGAAGCTTTCTTT. Translating gives CASSLQGMTEAFF.

The J gene is TRBJ2-7, the V gene TRBV9; D may match TRBD1 or TRBD2 (5 bases each). The germline V gene has CDR1 SGDLS and CDR2 YYNGEE. This CDR3 contains 15 residues. Deletions cut 2 bases from V and 0 bases from J, with 12 bases between. The CDR3, as DNA: TGTGCCAGCAGCGTGGGACCTTTAAGCTCCTACGAGCAGTACTTC. Its protein is CASSVGPLSSYEQYF.

This chain uses TRBV6-6 with TRBJ2-3; possible D gene TRBD1, 5 bases. The CDR3 runs to 13 residues. Trimming left V 0 bases short and J 5 bases short, with 6 bases between. Germline CDR1 MNHNY, CDR2 SVGAGI (reference sequence). The CDR3 DNA follows: TGTGCCAGCAGTTACTCAGGGGTAGATACGCAGTATTTT. Residues: CASSYSGVDTQYF.

The V and J genes are TRBV20-1 and TRBJ1-2; D might be TRBD1 (6 bases). Germline V gene lookup returns CDR1 DFQATT and CDR2 SNEGSKA (reference sequence). The ends were cut back, 5 bases at V and 6 bases at J, with 10 bases in the middle. There are 11 residues in the CDR3. CDR3 in DNA: TGCAGTGCTTACAGGGATGATGGCTACACCTTC. Protein sequence: CSAYRDDGYTF.

The rearrangement links TRBV19 to TRBJ1-1, with D possibly being TRBD1 (5 bases). Germline CDR1 reads LNHDA; CDR2 reads SQIVND (reference sequence). With 3 bases removed from V and 5 bases from J, the gap between germline ends came to 13 bases. The CDR3 spans 14 residues. The CDR3 coding sequence is TGTGCCAGTAGTATTAAAGGGGTTGGGACTGAAGCTTTCTTT. It yields the protein CASSIKGVGTEAFF.

This sequence joins TRBV9 and TRBJ2-1, with 12 bases fitting TRBD2. Germline CDR1 SGDLS, CDR2 YYNGEE. The CDR3 is made up of 15 amino acids. V dropped 4 bases and J dropped 8; count of bases not matched to a gene: 7. In DNA form, the CDR3 reads TGTGCCAGCAGCTTACTAGCGGGAGGTTTCGATGAGCAGTTCTTC. Amino acids: CASSLLAGGFDEQFF.

This clone appeared once. V gene TRBV30 combines with J gene TRBJ1-5; D uncertain. The V and J ends lost 2 bases and 3 bases respectively, with 11 bases between them. The CDR3 contains 14 residues. Germline-derived CDR1 and CDR2 are GTSNPN and SVGIG (reference sequence). CDR3: CAWSPGGLNQPQHF. The CDR3 nucleotides are TGTGCCTGGAGTCCAGGAGGCCTCAATCAGCCCCAGCATTTT. Full variable domain (rest looked up from reference TRBV30 and TRBJ1-5): SQTIHQWPATLVQPVGSPLSLECTVEGTSNPNLYWYRQAAGRGLQLLFYSVGIGQISSEVPQNLSASRPQDRQFILSSKKLLLSDSGFYLCAWSPGGLNQPQHFGDGTRLSIL.

The V and J genes are TRBV4-3 and TRBJ1-3; 11 nucleotides match TRBD1. With V trimmed by 3 bases and J by 1 base, 2 bases remained unmatched. Per germline, CDR1 LGHNA and CDR2 YSLEER. CDR3 length: 16 residues. DNA of the CDR3: TGCGCCAGCAGCCAGGGACAGGGGGGTTCTGGAAACACCATATATTTT. This translates into CASSQGQGGSGNTIYF.